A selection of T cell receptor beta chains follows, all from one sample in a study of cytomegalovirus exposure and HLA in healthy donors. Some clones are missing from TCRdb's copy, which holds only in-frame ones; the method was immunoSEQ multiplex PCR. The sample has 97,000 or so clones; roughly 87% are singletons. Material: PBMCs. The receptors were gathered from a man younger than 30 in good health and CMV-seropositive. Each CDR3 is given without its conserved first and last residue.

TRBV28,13,ASSYLDRSNQPQH
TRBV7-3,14,ASSARAGGTTDTQY
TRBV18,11,ASSGGGGETQY
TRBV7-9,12,ASSSGQGSYGYT
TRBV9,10,ASAGQGRGYT
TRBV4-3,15,ASSPTEQGSGANVLT
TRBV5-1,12,ASSLGAANTEAF
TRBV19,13,ASSMARGLDYEQY
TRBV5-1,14,ASSLETGRNTGELF
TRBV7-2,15,ASSLNPSGGSLGELF
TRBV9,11,ASSIGSYNEQF
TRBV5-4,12,ASSLRGFQETQY
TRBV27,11,ASRLDSSYEQY
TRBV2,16,ASSKTGGAYYFQETQY
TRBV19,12,ASSIGREVNEQF
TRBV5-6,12,ASSLGALPSRQY
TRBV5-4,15,ASSLGAGQASSYEQY
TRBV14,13,ASSQWTSFYNEQF
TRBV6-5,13,ASSYSTGVIYEQY
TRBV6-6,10,ASGAGTDTQY
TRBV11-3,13,ASSFQGLAKNIQY
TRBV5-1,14,ASRQDSFINTDTQY
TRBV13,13,ASSLRAGGGDTQY
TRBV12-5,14,ASGFFPTGLKNIQY
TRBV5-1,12,ASSRTTGDGGYT
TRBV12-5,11,ASGRDYNYEQY
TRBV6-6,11,ASSTSGVAEAF
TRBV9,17,ASSARGPGLAGITDTQY
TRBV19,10,AVGQSNQPQH
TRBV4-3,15,ASSQGRPPGQGDEQF
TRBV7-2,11,ASTELGTDTQY
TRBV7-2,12,ASSFGQAFYGYT
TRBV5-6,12,ASSSASRWYEQY
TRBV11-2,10,ASSLVEYGQF
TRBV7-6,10,ASSLDEYEQY
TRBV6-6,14,ASSYTPQGYNSPLH
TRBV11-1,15,ASSSSGQGAYTGELF
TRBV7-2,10,ASSSERYEQY
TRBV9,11,ASSEEGTGRAF
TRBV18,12,ASSPQTITGELF